What follows are 21 T cell receptor beta chains derived from one specimen sequenced in a study of cytomegalovirus exposure and HLA in healthy donors. PCR employed 60 Vbeta and 13 Jbeta primers. TCRdb's table, derived via immunoSEQ multiplex PCR, lists solely in-frame clones and lacks some. The repertoire includes about 180,000 clones, 75% to 85% of them detected once, and 2% to 3% sits in the top ten. What was sequenced was PBMCs. These receptors originate from a woman aged 25-40 years in good health and CMV-seropositive.

This chain joins TRBV29-1 and TRBJ1-5, with D maybe TRBD1 (5 bases). The germline gives CDR1 SQVTM, CDR2 ANQGSEA. Trimming cost V 4 bases and J 0 bases, with 10 bases left between them. The CDR3 sequence is 14 residues long. The CDR3 loop is CSVGSGDSNQPQHF. In DNA form, the CDR3 reads TGCAGCGTTGGTTCGGGGGATAGCAATCAGCCCCAGCATTTT. The full variable domain, its missing parts supplied by reference TRBV29-1 and TRBJ1-5, is SAVISQKPSRDICQRGTSLTIQCQVDSQVTMMFWYRQQPGQSLTLIATANQGSEATYESGFVIDKFPISRPNLTFSTLTVSNMSPEDSSIYLCSVGSGDSNQPQHFGDGTRLSIL.

V gene TRBV2 combines with J gene TRBJ2-7; 9 bases align to TRBD1. This CDR3 spans 15 amino acids. J was trimmed by 4 bases and V by 7 bases; bases with no gene match: 11. Germline V lookup: CDR1 SNHLY, CDR2 FYNNEI. Here the CDR3 DNA reads TGTGCCAGCAAACTTCCGGGACAGGGATATTACGAGCAGTACTTC. Translating gives CASKLPGQGYYEQYF.

The rearrangement uses TRBV7-2 and TRBJ1-4, with TRBD1 identical over 7 bases. The V segment lost 5 bases and the J segment 5 bases; nucleotides outside the gene matches: 8. The CDR3 covers 15 residues. Germline assignment: CDR1 SGHTA and CDR2 FQGNSA. The CDR3 DNA reads TGTGCCAGCAGCGTAAACAGGGGTCCCAATGAAAAACTGTTTTTT. Its protein product is CASSVNRGPNEKLFF.

The rearrangement uses TRBV15 and TRBJ2-7; 8 nucleotides agree with TRBD2. The CDR3 has 17 residues. The V gene's germline CDR1 is LNHNV and CDR2 YYDKDF (reference sequence). Trimming removed 1 base from V and 2 bases from J; junction bases left unmatched: 10. The CDR3 nucleotides read TGTGCCACCAGCAGAGTAAGGACGGGGGGGCGACCCTACGAGCAGTACTTC. Its translation is CATSRVRTGGRPYEQYF.

This chain links TRBV29-1 with TRBJ2-1; D possibly corresponds to TRBD2 (5 bases). The CDR3 runs 11 residues. V was cut by 7 bases and J by 11 bases, with 15 bases left in between. Germline values: CDR1 SQVTM, CDR2 ANQGSEA. In DNA form, the CDR3 reads TGCAGCGCACTACAGCGGAGTAAGCAGTTCTTC. Translation gives CSALQRSKQFF.

The V call is TRBV29-1, the J call TRBJ1-4; tentative D call: TRBD1 (5 bases). From germline, CDR1 is SQVTM and CDR2 ANQGSEA. This CDR3 region has 13 residues. V lost 4 bases, J lost 5 bases, and 11 bases lay in between. CDR3 nucleotide sequence: TGCAGCGTTGGGAAACAGGAGAATGAAAAACTGTTTTTT. It yields the protein CSVGKQENEKLFF.

The chain joins TRBV5-8 to TRBJ1-1, with a weak D call TRBD1 (6 bases). The CDR3 length is 15 residues. Trimming removed 4 bases at V and 1 base at J, with 14 bases between. CDR1 and CDR2 (germline): SGHTS, YDEGEE. The CDR3 is CASSPFGGANTEAFF. The CDR3 nucleotides are TGTGCCAGCAGCCCGTTCGGGGGGGCGAACACTGAAGCTTTCTTT.

The chain links TRBV21-1 to TRBJ2-7; TRBD1, the table's D call, lacks a check against the DNA. TRBV21-1 is a pseudogene segment. The CDR3 loop spans 13 amino acids. CDR3 amino acids: CASSHGQGGEQYF. The CDR3 DNA follows: TGTGCCAGCAGCCACGGACAGGGCGGGGAGCAGTACTTC.

The chain employs TRBV28 and TRBJ2-2, with 8 bases fitting TRBD1. V was pared by 1 base and J by 0 bases, with 4 bases of the junction left unmatched. There are 17 residues in the CDR3. Germline assignment: CDR1 MDHEN and CDR2 SYDVKM. As DNA, the CDR3 is TGTGCCAGCAGTTTATCCCGACAGGGGCCGAACACCGGGGAGCTGTTTTTT. Encoded protein: CASSLSRQGPNTGELFF.

This clone has more than one count but fewer than ten. The V call is TRBV7-9, the J call TRBJ1-2, with 10 positions matching TRBD1. V dropped 1 base and J dropped 5; count of bases not matched to a gene: 4. Germline CDR1 SEHNR, CDR2 FQNEAQ (reference sequence). This CDR3 is 15 amino acids long. In nucleotides, the CDR3 is TGTGCCAGCAGCTTAGGGACAGGGGGGCGGTATGGCTACACCTTC. It codes for CASSLGTGGRYGYTF.

The CDR3 DNA reads TGCGCCAGCAGCCCTAACGACAGGGGCCTCTACGAGCAGTACTTC. This encodes CASSPNDRGLYEQYF. The V gene is TRBV4-1, the J gene TRBJ2-7, with 8 bases aligning to TRBD1. Germline CDR1 reads MGHRA; CDR2 reads YSYEKL. V dropped 4 bases and J dropped 3; count of bases not matched to a gene: 8. The length of the CDR3 is 15 residues.

The gene calls are TRBV6-5 and TRBJ2-5; TRBD2 matches at 8 bases. The CDR3 contains 16 residues. The junction had 7 bases not matched to a gene; V was cut back by 0 bases and J by 4 bases. Germline values: CDR1 MNHEY, CDR2 SVGAGI. In nucleotides, the CDR3 is TGTGCCAGCAGTTACTCGAGGGGCGCGGGGGGAGAGACCCAGTACTTC. It encodes CASSYSRGAGGETQYF.

This rearrangement joins TRBV5-4 to TRBJ2-7, with 8 nucleotides matching TRBD2. The length of the CDR3 is 15 residues. CDR1 is SGHNT and CDR2 is YYREEE in the germline V gene (reference sequence). The trim removed 0 bases at V and 6 bases at J, leaving 8 bases unmatched. The CDR3 loop is CASSLGGLGGLEQYF. The CDR3, as DNA: TGTGCCAGCAGCTTGGGGGGACTAGGCGGGCTCGAGCAGTACTTC.

The rearrangement joins TRBV4-2 to TRBJ1-2, with 9 bases matching TRBD1. Germline CDR1 is LGHNA and CDR2 is YNFKEQ. The CDR3 has 15 residues. Germline trimming cut 3 bases from V and 6 bases from J; bases unmatched to any gene: 8. The CDR3 DNA reads TGTGCCAGCAGCCAGCTGGGACAGGGTATTCATGGCTACACCTTC. Translating gives CASSQLGQGIHGYTF.

The V gene is TRBV28, the J gene TRBJ1-2; 8 positions agree with TRBD1. The CDR3 consists of 14 residues. V was pared by 5 bases and J by 2 bases, with 4 bases of the junction left unmatched. CDR1 MDHEN and CDR2 SYDVKM come from the germline V gene. The CDR3 DNA is TGTGCCAGCAGTACAGGGGGACTGAACTATGGCTACACCTTC. It specifies CASSTGGLNYGYTF.

V usage is TRBV9 and J usage is TRBJ2-6, with D perhaps matching TRBD1 (6 bases). Trimming stripped 3 bases from V and 1 base from J, with 14 bases between. Germline lookup yields CDR1 SGDLS and CDR2 YYNGEE. CDR3 length equals 17 residues. The CDR3 region is CASSELQGRSGANVLTF. Written as DNA, the CDR3 is TGTGCCAGCAGCGAGCTACAGGGAAGGTCTGGGGCCAACGTCCTGACTTTC.

This clone was detected once. The chain combines TRBV9 with TRBJ2-7; possibly TRBD2 for D (6 bases). V lost 0 bases and J 2 bases, leaving 9 bases between the germline ends. Germline loops: CDR1 SGDLS, CDR2 YYNGEE. The CDR3 sequence is 14 residues long. CDR3 bases: TGTGCCAGCAGCGTAGCGGAGGGCACCTACGAGCAGTACTTC. Translation: CASSVAEGTYEQYF.

On this clone itself: One end of the junction fails to match germline, which may point to a read error. At the DNA level, this CDR3 is encoded by other sequences in the same sample as well. This chain links TRBV4-3 with TRBJ1-4; D remains unclear. CDR3 length equals 12 residues. The germline V gene encodes CDR1 LGHNA and CDR2 YSLEER. This chain's CDR3 is CASSQDREKLFF. As DNA, the CDR3 is TGCGCCAGCAGCCAAGATCGGGAAAAATTGTTTTTT.

The chain joins TRBV4-2 to TRBJ2-1; 12 bases fit TRBD2. Trimming at V came to 4 bases and at J to 7 bases, leaving 11 bases not matched to a gene. Germline V CDR1 and CDR2: LGHNA, YNFKEQ. CDR3 length: 17 amino acids. DNA for the CDR3: TGTGCCAGCAGCCCGGCCTGGACTAGCGGGACTGGAAATGAGCAGTTCTTC. Its translation: CASSPAWTSGTGNEQFF.

The chain employs TRBV19 and TRBJ2-2; D is unclear. This CDR3 region has 14 residues. Germline V gene sequence: CDR1 LNHDA, CDR2 SQIVND (reference sequence). Trimming pared 3 bases from V and 6 bases from J, leaving 11 bases between. The CDR3 DNA follows: TGTGCCAGTAGTATCGACTTGAAGGCCGGGGAGCTGTTTTTT. Translated, it gives CASSIDLKAGELFF.

The V call is TRBV7-8, the J call TRBJ1-2; TRBD1 agrees at 7 bases. Unmatched junction bases numbered 8, after V lost 5 bases and J lost 2 bases. Germline-derived CDR1 and CDR2 are SGHVS and FQNEAQ. The CDR3 has 15 residues. In nucleotides, the CDR3 is TGTGCCAGCAGCCCACCGGGACAGTTCAACTATGGCTACACCTTC. It yields the protein CASSPPGQFNYGYTF.